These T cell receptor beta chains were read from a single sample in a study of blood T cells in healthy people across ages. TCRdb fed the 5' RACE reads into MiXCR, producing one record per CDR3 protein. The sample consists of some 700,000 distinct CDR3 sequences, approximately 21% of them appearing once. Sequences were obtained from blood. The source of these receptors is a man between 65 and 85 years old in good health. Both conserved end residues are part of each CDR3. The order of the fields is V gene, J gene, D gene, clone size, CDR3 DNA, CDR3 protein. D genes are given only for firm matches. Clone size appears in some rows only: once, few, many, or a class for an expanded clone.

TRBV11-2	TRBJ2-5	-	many	TGTGCCAGCAGCTTAATAGGGGTAGAGGGAGAGACCCAGTACTTC	CASSLIGVEGETQYF
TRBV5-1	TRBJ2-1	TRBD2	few	TGCGCCAGCAGCTTGGGGTCTAGCGGAGGCAATGAGCAGTTCTTC	CASSLGSSGGNEQFF
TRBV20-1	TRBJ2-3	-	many	TGCAGTGCCTACGACGGGGGCACAGATACGCAGTATTTT	CSAYDGGTDTQYF
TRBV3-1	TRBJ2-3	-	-	TGTGCCAGCAGCCGTCGAGGGGGGCCTTTTAGGACAGATACGCAGTATTTT	CASSRRGGPFRTDTQYF
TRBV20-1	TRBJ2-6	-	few	TGCAGTGCTCCTCCGGGGGACACCGAATTATGGTCTGGGGCCAACGTCCTGACTTTC	CSAPPGDTELWSGANVLTF
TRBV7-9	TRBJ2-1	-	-	TGTGCCAGCAGCTTAAGGTCTAGCGACTACAATGAGCAGTTCTTC	CASSLRSSDYNEQFF
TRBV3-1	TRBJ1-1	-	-	TGTGCCAGCAGCCAAGGACTTCACATAAACACTGAAGCTTTCTTT	CASSQGLHINTEAFF
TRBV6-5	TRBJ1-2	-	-	TGTGCCAGCAGTTACGACCCGACGAGCTACTATGGCTACACCTTC	CASSYDPTSYYGYTF
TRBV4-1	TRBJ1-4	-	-	TGCGCCAGCAGCCAGGCAGGGGCCGGGGGTGAAAAACTGTTTTTT	CASSQAGAGGEKLFF
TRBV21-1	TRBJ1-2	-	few	TGTGCCAGCAGCTGGGGGGGTGGCTACACCTTC	CASSWGGGYTF
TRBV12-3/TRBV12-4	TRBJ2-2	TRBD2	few	TGTGCCAGCAGTTTAAGTCTAGCGGGAGGACTTACCGGGGAGCTGTTTTTT	CASSLSLAGGLTGELFF
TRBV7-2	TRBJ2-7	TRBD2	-	TGTGCCAGCAGGTCAACGGGGGGCTCCTACGAGCAGTACTTC	CASRSTGGSYEQYF
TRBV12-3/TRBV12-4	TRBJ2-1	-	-	TGTGCCAGCAGTTCAGGGACTTCCGCGATACCCAATGAGCAGTTCTTC	CASSSGTSAIPNEQFF
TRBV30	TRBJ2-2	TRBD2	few	TGTGCCTGGGCTAGCGGGAGGGCCGGCACCGGGGAGCTGTTTTTT	CAWASGRAGTGELFF
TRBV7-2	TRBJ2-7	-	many	TGTGCCAGCAGCTTAGTTCAGGCCGGCGAGCAGTACTTC	CASSLVQAGEQYF
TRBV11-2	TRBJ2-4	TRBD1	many	TGTGCCAGCAGCTTCAGACAGGGGGCCGTTGGCATTCAGTACTTC	CASSFRQGAVGIQYF
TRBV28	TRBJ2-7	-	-	TGTGCCAGCAGTTTACCCAGGGCGGCCTACGAGCAGTACTTC	CASSLPRAAYEQYF
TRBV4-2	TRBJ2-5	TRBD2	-	TGTGCCAGCAGCCAAGATAGACCTAGCGGGGGGAAAGGGACCCAGTACTTC	CASSQDRPSGGKGTQYF
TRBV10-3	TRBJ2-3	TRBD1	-	TGTGCCATCAGTGAGTCGGGACAGAGATACACAGATACGCAGTATTTT	CAISESGQRYTDTQYF
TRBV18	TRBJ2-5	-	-	TGTGCCAGCTCACCTTTCTACTTAGGACAGCGACAAGAGACCCAGTACTTC	CASSPFYLGQRQETQYF
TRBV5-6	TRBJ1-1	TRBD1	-	TGTGCCAGCAGCTTGGGGATGACAGGGGGTACTGAAGCTTTCTTT	CASSLGMTGGTEAFF
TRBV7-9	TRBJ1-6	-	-	TGTGCCAGCAGCTTAGTATCCCTAAGGGACACCGGTAATTCACCCCTCCACTTT	CASSLVSLRDTGNSPLHF
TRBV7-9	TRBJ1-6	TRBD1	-	TGTGCCAGCAGCTTAGAGGACAGGGTTTCACCCCTCCACTTT	CASSLEDRVSPLHF
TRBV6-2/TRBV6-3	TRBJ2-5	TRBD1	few	TGTGCCACCCAAAGGGACAGACAAGAGACCCAGTACTTC	CATQRDRQETQYF